This record looks at one TCR beta chain sequence and its context. Its antigen is currently not known. There are no base qualities to consult, and no much larger clone falls within one base. Systemically healthy Caucasian individuals from Russia, 35 to 50 in total and aged about 6 to 100 years, were included as donors. About 9.8 milliliters of peripheral blood were drawn from each donor into EDTA-treated Vacutainer tubes. Ficoll-Paque density-gradient centrifugation was used to isolate PBMCs, with at least 7 million obtained per sample. Trizol reagent was used to extract total RNA from PBMCs, with at least 5.5 micrograms per sample. For every donor, an aliquot of PBMCs went through flow cytometry to measure the percentages of naive CD45RAhigh/CD27high T cells. This entry belongs to a study of blood T cells in healthy people across ages (dated by TCRdb to 2013 to 2016). Study-level background: In model experiments, template switching captured roughly one uniquely barcoded TCR beta cDNA molecule for every two T cells. Age-related changes in TCR beta repertoire diversity were measured in the study by deep sequencing normalized with unique cDNA molecular identifiers. The donors were divided into four age groups: young (average 16 years), middle-aged (over 35), aged (around 67) and long-lived (82). To avoid experimental bias, donors of different ages were distributed randomly across sequencing lanes. Using the same blood draw, the study looked at two additional independent replicas of 1 million unique cDNA reads for two donors, one aged 18 to 30 and the other aged 80 or older. Beyond this particular receptor, the publication reports: Observed TCR beta diversity correlated strongly with the percentage of naive T cells measured by flow cytometry. Conclusive comparison of naive and antigen-experienced compartments was prevented by the profiling of bulk unsorted PBMCs. Donor CMV infection status was unknown, potentially confounding age-related changes in expanded clonotypes. Estimates of total diversity based on one million sequenced T cells were considered lower bounds and underestimates. The long-lived group showed more naive CD4+ T cells, fewer expanded clones and increased TCR diversity than the aged group, suggesting age selection. Observed TCR beta diversity per million T cells fell roughly linearly with age, and a significant reduction was already apparent by age about 43.

Library prep was done by 5' RACE. Sequencing used an Illumina HiSeq 2500. A second PCR of roughly 7 to 11 cycles was performed with a sample-barcoded 5' primer and a J-beta primer mix. A unique molecular identifier was introduced onto each TCR beta cDNA molecule by a template-switch 5' adaptor carrying 12 random nucleotides. Each sample yielded at least 3 million CDR3-containing paired-end reads. All of the RNA was converted into first-strand cDNA using the Mint cDNA synthesis kit, with a TRBC-specific oligonucleotide serving as the primer. Following uracil-DNA glycosylase treatment, a first 18-cycle PCR with universal primers M1SS and BC2_uni_R was performed on all cDNA. The published analysis was carried out like this. For normalization, 1 million high-quality reads, each with a distinct molecular identifier, were randomly selected from each sample. Reads with shared molecular identifiers were discarded instead of being binned into consensus sequences. MiTCR, with a Q25 quality threshold and the strictest error-elimination algorithm, was used for CDR3 identification, clonotype clustering and error correction. A nonparametric unseen species model with Euler transformation was used to estimate a lower bound on total TCR beta diversity. TCRdb itself trimmed the public reads at Q25 with fastp, ran MiXCR and retained productive beta chains. Each CDR3 protein appears once, grouped with its most common genes and DNA. None of the V and J calls come from the authors' own analysis; TCRdb made them. The sample data list 660,000 or so distinct CDR3 sequences, and 58% of these were observed just once. The ten top clones hold about two fifths of the sample.

Sequenced sample: blood. The clonotype originates from a man aged 60 to 75 in good health.

Here the CDR3 is given as CASRYNPKETQYF. The DNA sequence reads TGTGCCAGCAGGTACAACCCAAAAGAGACCCAGTACTTC. This sequence uses TRBV6-2 or TRBV6-3 and TRBJ2-5, with the D segment identity uncertain. Counted from cysteine to phenylalanine, this CDR3 has 13 amino acids. Only the CDR3 region is kept as DNA, spanning 39 bases read in frame from base 1. CDR1 and CDR2 are drawn from the germline V gene: MNHEY, SVGEGT. V is reduced by 6 bases and J by 3 bases, leaving a spacing of 11 bases between them.